This entry features one T cell receptor beta chain sequence. Its antigen is still unknown. No much larger clone exists at a distance of one base, and base qualities are not known. The sample is drawn from a study of vaccination effects on CD4 cells after COVID-19 (dated by TCRdb to 2022 to 2024). Some background on the complete study: In the ViraFEST assay, PBMC were stimulated with viral peptide pools, and antigen-specific CD4+ T cell clonotypes were then identified by expansion using TCR sequencing. After vaccination, three convalescent patients were sampled both early (day +14) and late (day +241, +227, +161 respectively). Across the study, the median time from the second dose to post-vaccine sampling was 72 days (range 14 to 241). Approximately 2 million PBMC per well were cultured with around 10 ug/ml peptides in IMDM containing roughly 5% human AB serum, roughly 10 IU/ml IL-2 and gentamicin. The study compared SARS-CoV-2 spike-specific CD4+ TCR repertoires before and after mRNA vaccination in COVID-19 convalescent patients and infection-naive vaccine recipients. The full study included around ten COVID-19 convalescent patients and several SARS-CoV-2-naive healthy vaccine recipients. Cultures from other donors in the study were sequenced using the Oncomine TCR Beta short-read assay on an Illumina iSeq 100.

Preparation of the library involved the immunoSEQ multiplex PCR assay. TCR beta CDR3 sequencing was performed on DNA from the cultured, isolated CD4+ T cells. The paper's data handling went like this. Non-productive TCR sequences were removed and reads were trimmed to the CDR3 region, keeping CDR3s of at least 7 amino acids. Antigen-specific clonotypes were identified using the MANAFEST web app by comparison of expansion in peptide wells against reference cultures. To be called positive, a clone needed expansion at FDR<0.05 compared with the reference and with all other wells, an odds ratio greater than 5, and a frequency greater than 0.1% in two replicate wells. A clonotype was defined as cross-reactive if the clonotype was significantly expanded both in SARS-CoV-2 spike wells and in at least one common cold coronavirus spike condition. Levenshtein distance calculated with the stringdist R package was used to assess CDR3 similarity, and unrooted trees were constructed with ape in R 3.6.1. TCRdb provides this immuneACCESS table in a form limited to in-frame rearrangements. Some clones are lacking; in checked studies, under half of them reflect an unresolved V gene, and why the rest are absent is not known. The DNA was the basis for D and trimming; V, J and clone size are from that table. For this sample the table gives 35,000 to 45,000 clones, of which around 80% were detected only once. In total, the top ten clones hold around 3.5% of the sample.

The V end gives up 3 bases and the J end 3 bases, leaving 10 bases in the junction not matched to a gene. CDR1 and CDR2 (SNHLY, FYNNEI) derive from the germline V gene. The CDR3 covers 16 residues, taking in both the cysteine and the phenylalanine. Only the CDR3 part of the read is kept: 48 bases, read in frame from the first base. Findings and caveats that apply to the study as a whole: The study was limited by a small number of convalescent patients, and early post-infection timepoints were lacking. Marked clonal contraction was observed in both infection-induced and vaccine-induced clones at late post-vaccination timepoints, consistent with waning T cell responses. Among convalescent patients, the spike-reactive repertoire after vaccination was made up mainly of new vaccine-induced clones that were largely distinct from the clones induced by infection.

After 10 to 11 days of culture, CD4+ T cells were isolated with the EasySep CD4+ T cell isolation kit. Convalescent patients had PCR-confirmed SARS-CoV-2 infection between March and December 2020, before Alpha, Beta and Delta variants emerged in the United States. Participants received two doses of either the BNT162b2 or the mRNA-1273 mRNA SARS-CoV-2 vaccine. On days 3 and 7, half of the culture medium was replaced with fresh IL-2-containing medium. Unless otherwise noted, each peptide stimulation condition was cultured in triplicate wells. Using Ficoll-Paque Plus gradient centrifugation, PBMC were separated from whole blood and then either used fresh or cryopreserved at -140C. The QIAamp micro DNA kit was used to extract genomic DNA from the cultured CD4+ T cells.

The material was CD4+ T cells from PBMCs cultured without peptide, obtained after COVID-19 vaccination. The V and J genes are TRBV2 and TRBJ2-7, with 8 junctional bases fitting TRBD2. This receptor was taken from a human donor who had a prior SARS-CoV-2 infection. The encoded CDR3 is CASSDFLLSGVYEQYF. The nucleotides read TGTGCCAGCAGTGACTTTTTGCTTAGCGGGGTCTACGAGCAGTACTTC.